A selection of T cell receptor beta chains follows, all from one sample in a study of graft-versus-host responses after intestinal transplantation. Here immunoSEQ multiplex PCR was the method, and the copy in TCRdb shows in-frame clones only, minus some. The sample records 40,000 or so clones, roughly four fifths being singletons. The sequenced sample was PBMCs, obtained about 990 days after transplant. These receptors all come from a human patient who received an intestinal transplant, so some T cells may come from the graft donor. Both conserved end residues are part of each CDR3. D genes are given only for firm matches. Clone size, where shown, is once, few, many, or a class for clones that have expanded.

V,J,size,D,DNA,CDR3
TRBV2,TRBJ2-3,NA,TRBD2,TGTGCCAGCAGGTATACTAGCGGGAGGGCCGCAGATACGCAGTATTTT,CASRYTSGRAADTQYF
TRBV5-1,TRBJ1-6,NA,TRBD1,TGCGCCAGCAGCTTGGGGACAGGGTATAATTCACCCCTCCACTTT,CASSLGTGYNSPLHF
TRBV28,TRBJ1-5,NA,NA,TGTGCCAGCTTAGGGGGGGGACCGGGTCAGCCCCAGCATTTT,CASLGGGPGQPQHF
TRBV5-1,TRBJ2-7,NA,NA,TGCGCCAGCAGCTTGGACTTCTTGGGACACCTAGTCTACGAGCAGTACTTC,CASSLDFLGHLVYEQYF
TRBV19,TRBJ2-6,NA,NA,TGTGCCAGTATTGCGGGGAGTTCTGGGGCCAACGTCCTGACTTTC,CASIAGSSGANVLTF
TRBV28,TRBJ2-7,NA,TRBD2,TGTGCCTCCACACGGGGGGGCACCTCGACCTACGAGCAGTACTTC,CASTRGGTSTYEQYF
TRBV9,TRBJ2-7,NA,TRBD1,TGTGCCAGCAGCCCGGGGACAGGGCGGTCCTACGAGCAGTACTTC,CASSPGTGRSYEQYF
TRBV7-2,TRBJ2-2,few,TRBD2,TGTGCCAGCAGCCAGACTAGCGGGAGGGCCGGGGAGCTGTTTTTT,CASSQTSGRAGELFF
TRBV6-1,TRBJ1-5,NA,TRBD1,TGTGCCAGCAGGCTACAGGGGGATAGCAATCAGCCCCAGCATTTT,CASRLQGDSNQPQHF
TRBV28,TRBJ1-5,NA,NA,TGTGCCAGCAGTTTAGAGACACAGAGCAATCAGCCCCAGCATTTT,CASSLETQSNQPQHF
TRBV5-1,TRBJ2-3,NA,NA,TGCGCCAGCAGCTTGGCTCGACCCCCGCAAAATACGCAGTATTTT,CASSLARPPQNTQYF
TRBV5-6,TRBJ2-2,NA,TRBD1,TGTGCCAGCCTTCGGGGACAGGGAAAAATTACGAACACCGGGGAGCTGTTTTTT,CASLRGQGKITNTGELFF
TRBV27,TRBJ1-6,NA,NA,TGTGCCAGCAGTTTTGCCTATAATTCACCCCTCCACTTT,CASSFAYNSPLHF
TRBV18,TRBJ2-3,once,NA,TGTGCCAGCTCGCCTTACGGGGGGCCCGCAGATACGCAGTATTTT,CASSPYGGPADTQYF
TRBV15,TRBJ1-3,NA,NA,TGTGCCACCAGCAGAGACCCGTTCCTCTCTGGAAACACCATATATTTT,CATSRDPFLSGNTIYF
TRBV5-1,TRBJ2-5,NA,TRBD1,TGCGCCAGCAGCCGTGACAGGGGGGGTGAGACCCAGTACTTC,CASSRDRGGETQYF
TRBV27,TRBJ2-1,NA,TRBD2,TGTGCCAGCAGTTTATCAAGGGGTTCTAGCGGGACCTTATACAATGAGCAGTTCTTC,CASSLSRGSSGTLYNEQFF